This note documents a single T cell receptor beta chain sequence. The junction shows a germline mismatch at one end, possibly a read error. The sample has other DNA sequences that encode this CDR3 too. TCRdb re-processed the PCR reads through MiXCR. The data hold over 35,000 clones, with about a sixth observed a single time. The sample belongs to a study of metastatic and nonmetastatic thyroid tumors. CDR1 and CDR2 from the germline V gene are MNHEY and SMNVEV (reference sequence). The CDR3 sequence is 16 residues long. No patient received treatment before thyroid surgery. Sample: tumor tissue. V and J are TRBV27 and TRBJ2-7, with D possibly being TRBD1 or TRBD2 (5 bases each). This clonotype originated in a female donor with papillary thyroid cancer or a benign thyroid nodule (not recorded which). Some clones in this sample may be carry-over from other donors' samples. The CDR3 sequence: CASSLSVTGPTYEQYF. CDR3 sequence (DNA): TGTGCCAGTAGTTTATCGGTGACGGGGCCTACCTACGAGCAGTACTTC.